The 32 T cell receptor beta chains listed next were all sequenced from one sample in a study of cytomegalovirus exposure and HLA in healthy donors. PCR used 60 Vbeta primers and 13 Jbeta primers. Here immunoSEQ multiplex PCR was the method, and the copy in TCRdb shows in-frame clones only, minus some. The repertoire holds some 130,000 clones, with around 69% as singletons. Sequences were obtained from PBMCs. These receptors were taken from a human donor in good health.

V and J are TRBV11-2 and TRBJ2-5, with 8 bases aligning to TRBD2. Trimming at V came to 1 base and at J to 4 bases, leaving 5 bases not matched to a gene. The CDR3 covers 15 residues. From germline, CDR1 is SGHAT and CDR2 FQNNGV. For the CDR3, the DNA is TGTGCCAGCAGCTTAGGAGCGGGAGAAAGAGAGACCCAGTACTTC. Translated: CASSLGAGERETQYF.

The chain joins TRBV9 to TRBJ2-4; 10 bases map to TRBD2. Germline V gene lookup returns CDR1 SGDLS and CDR2 YYNGEE. This CDR3 has 15 amino acids. J lost 6 bases, V lost 0 bases, and 3 bases had no gene match. CDR3 sequence (DNA): TGTGCCAGCAGCGTAGCTAGCGGGGGAGTAAACATTCAGTACTTC. It is translated as CASSVASGGVNIQYF. Full variable domain (missing parts from reference TRBV9 and TRBJ2-4): DSGVTQTPKHLITATGQRVTLRCSPRSGDLSVYWYQQSLDQGLQFLIQYYNGEERAKGNILERFSAQQFPDLHSELNLSSLELGDSALYFCASSVASGGVNIQYFGAGTRLSVL.

This chain uses TRBV5-5 with TRBJ2-3, with D tentatively TRBD2 (5 bases). V lost 3 bases and J 2 bases, leaving 13 bases between the germline ends. Germline CDR1 and CDR2: SGHKS and YYEKEE (reference sequence). This CDR3 has 15 amino acids. The DNA for the CDR3 is TGTGCCAGCAGCTCGAAAGGACTTAACACAGATACGCAGTATTTT. Residues: CASSSKGLNTDTQYF.

The rearrangement joins TRBV30 to TRBJ1-2, with D tentatively TRBD1 (5 bases). The germline V gene encodes CDR1 GTSNPN and CDR2 SVGIG (reference sequence). The CDR3 has 17 residues. V shed 3 bases and J shed 4 bases, with 24 bases lying between them. The CDR3 is CAWRGGSAEIKPYGYTF. CDR3 nucleotide sequence: TGTGCCTGGAGGGGGGGTTCGGCCGAGATAAAGCCCTATGGCTACACCTTC.

As for this clone: A read error may account for a junction end that differs from germline. Other nucleotide sequences in the sample specify the same CDR3. The V and J genes are TRBV19 and TRBJ1-5, with TRBD1 matching over 11 bases. CDR3 size: 16 residues. Germline values: CDR1 LNHDA, CDR2 SQIVND (reference sequence). The CDR3 nucleotides read TGTGCTAGTAGTGCCTCCGGGACAGGGGGTCTTCAGCCCCAGCATTTT. This encodes CASSASGTGGLQPQHF.

V and J are TRBV5-3 and TRBJ1-1, with 9 bases lining up with TRBD1. Being an ORF, TRBV5-3 has a function that is uncertain. The CDR3 covers 15 residues. V shed 4 bases and J 0 bases; nucleotides not matched to a gene: 4. CDR3 nucleotides: TGTGCCAGAAGCGTCCGGGACAGGGTGAACACTGAAGCTTTCTTT. The encoded protein is CARSVRDRVNTEAFF.

The CDR3 sequence: CASSVGAVREKLFF. The CDR3 nucleotides are TGTGCCAGCAGTGTCGGAGCGGTCCGTGAAAAACTGTTTTTT. The V call is TRBV6-1, the J call TRBJ1-4; D unresolved. CDR3 size: 14 residues. V was pared by 4 bases and J by 7 bases, with 13 bases between. Germline loops: CDR1 MNHNS, CDR2 SASEGT.

The chain is built from TRBV5-1 and TRBJ2-5; 7 bases agree with TRBD2. Germline trimming cut 7 bases from V and 0 bases from J; bases unmatched to any gene: 6. The CDR3 is 14 amino acids. Germline CDR1 reads SGHRS; CDR2 reads YFSETQ. CDR3 coding DNA: TGCGCCAGCTCCTCGCGGGGGTACCAAGAGACCCAGTACTTC. Amino acids: CASSSRGYQETQYF. Looking up the rest from reference TRBV5-1 and TRBJ2-5 gives the full variable domain: KAGVTQTPRYLIKTRGQQVTLSCSPISGHRSVSWYQQTPGQGLQFLFEYFSETQRNKGNFPGRFSGRQFSNSRSEMNVSTLELGDSALYLCASSSRGYQETQYFGPGTRLLVL.

The chain carries TRBV21-1 and TRBJ1-2; the D call in the table, TRBD1, was not verified against the DNA. TRBV21-1 is marked as a pseudogene. The CDR3 length is 19 residues. CDR3 sequence reads: CASRWEPYSGQGAYYGYTF. The CDR3 DNA reads as TGTGCCAGCAGATGGGAACCTTATTCGGGACAGGGGGCCTACTATGGCTACACCTTC.

The chain uses TRBV27 and TRBJ2-1; 8 bases fit TRBD1. CDR1 is MNHEY and CDR2 is SMNVEV in the germline V gene (reference sequence). This CDR3 contains 15 residues. The V and J ends lost 4 bases and 3 bases, in that order; junction bases with no gene match: 5. CDR3 in amino acids: CASSSGQENYNEQFF. As DNA, the CDR3 is TGTGCCAGCAGTTCGGGACAGGAAAACTACAATGAGCAGTTCTTC.

This clone showed up just a few times. This chain joins TRBV5-6 and TRBJ2-1, with 7 bases aligning to TRBD2. Germline V gene sequence: CDR1 SGHDT, CDR2 YYEEEE. V lost 3 bases to trimming and J lost 5 bases; unmatched junction nucleotides: 20. CDR3 size: 19 residues. The CDR3 is CASSSYTSVRPGPNNEQFF. In nucleotides, the CDR3 is TGTGCCAGCAGCTCATACACTAGCGTCCGCCCCGGACCAAACAATGAGCAGTTCTTC.

This clone was observed once. The chain employs TRBV5-1 and TRBJ2-7; 7 bases map to TRBD1. V was pared by 0 bases and J by 3 bases, with 0 bases of the junction left unmatched. The CDR3 contains 13 residues. The germline gives CDR1 SGHRS, CDR2 YFSETQ. This chain's CDR3 is CASSLDRGYEQYF. CDR3 DNA: TGCGCCAGCAGCTTGGACAGGGGCTACGAGCAGTACTTC.

The gene calls are TRBV19 and TRBJ2-6; D may be TRBD2 (5 bases). CDR3 length: 16 amino acids. The germline CDR1 and CDR2 sequences are LNHDA and SQIVND (reference sequence). The germline V and J ends were trimmed by 3 bases and 6 bases, with 15 bases remaining between them. CDR3 DNA sequence: TGTGCCAGTAGTATTCGGGGTTTGGGGAAGGCCAACGTCCTGACTTTC. This sequence encodes CASSIRGLGKANVLTF.

The chain joins TRBV5-4 to TRBJ1-2, with 8 bases matching TRBD1. J lost 7 bases, V lost 0 bases, and 5 bases had no gene match. The germline V gene has CDR1 SGHNT and CDR2 YYREEE (reference sequence). The CDR3 covers 14 residues. CDR3 loop: CASSLEQGVGGYTF. The CDR3, as DNA: TGTGCCAGCAGCTTGGAACAGGGGGTAGGTGGCTACACCTTC.

This sequence joins TRBV4-3 and TRBJ2-7, with 7 bases matching TRBD1. This CDR3 has 12 amino acids. V was pared by 1 base and J by 6 bases, with 0 bases of the junction left unmatched. CDR1 and CDR2 (germline): LGHNA, YSLEER. Here the CDR3 reads CASSQGQGEQYF. CDR3 bases: TGCGCCAGCAGCCAAGGACAGGGCGAGCAGTACTTC.

The chain has TRBV7-6 and TRBJ2-1; 9 bases are a match to TRBD2. J gave up 8 bases and V 4 bases, and 12 bases lay outside the gene matches. Germline CDR1 reads SGHVS; CDR2 reads FNYEAQ. The CDR3 is made up of 16 amino acids. The CDR3: CASSSLRASGDHEQFF. The CDR3 DNA sequence: TGTGCCAGCAGCTCCCTGAGGGCTAGCGGGGACCATGAGCAGTTCTTC.

This sequence joins TRBV28 and TRBJ1-5, with 7 bases lining up with TRBD1. V lost 6 bases and J lost 3; bases outside the gene matches: 8. Germline CDR1 reads MDHEN; CDR2 reads SYDVKM. The CDR3 runs 15 residues. Written as DNA, the CDR3 is TGTGCCAGCAGGACGGGACAGACATTCAATCAGCCCCAGCATTTT. It is translated as CASRTGQTFNQPQHF. Filled out from reference TRBV28 and TRBJ1-5, the complete variable domain reads DVKVTQSSRYLVKRTGEKVFLECVQDMDHENMFWYRQDPGLGLRLIYFSYDVKMKEKGDIPEGYSVSREKKERFSLILESASTNQTSMYLCASRTGQTFNQPQHFGDGTRLSIL.

V is TRBV10-3 and J is TRBJ2-2, with TRBD2 matching 9 bases. The CDR3 length is 16 residues. The V and J ends lost 1 base and 6 bases, in that order; junction bases with no gene match: 6. Germline CDR1 ENHRY, CDR2 SYGVKD. The chain's CDR3 is CAISEYRTSASGELFF. The DNA for the CDR3 is TGTGCCATCAGTGAGTACAGGACTAGCGCGTCCGGGGAGCTGTTTTTT.

This chain uses TRBV10-3 with TRBJ1-1; TRBD1 might be the D (6 bases). This CDR3 has 14 amino acids. Trimming shortened V by 4 bases and J by 5 bases, and 14 bases separated the two germline ends. The germline V gene encodes CDR1 ENHRY and CDR2 SYGVKD. The CDR3 DNA reads TGTGCCATCAGTGGAGACAGGTGGGGGACTGAAGCTTTCTTT. This sequence encodes CAISGDRWGTEAFF.

The chain joins TRBV4-2 to TRBJ2-3; D remains unclear. The V gene lost 0 bases and the J gene lost 4 bases, with 11 bases spanning the gap. In germline, CDR1 is LGHNA, CDR2 YNFKEQ. This CDR3 comprises 15 residues. This CDR3 is CASSQEVRSADTQYF. The CDR3 coding sequence is TGTGCCAGCAGCCAAGAAGTACGGAGCGCAGATACGCAGTATTTT.

This sequence joins TRBV9 and TRBJ2-3; D unresolved. Per the germline V gene, CDR1 is SGDLS and CDR2 is YYNGEE. The CDR3 sequence is 15 residues long. The germline V and J ends were trimmed by 1 base and 0 bases, with 9 bases remaining between them. In DNA form, the CDR3 reads TGTGCCAGCAGCGTATGGAGCGAGAGCACAGATACGCAGTATTTT. Translation gives CASSVWSESTDTQYF.

This clone was found a few times. The genes are TRBV5-1 and TRBJ2-7, with D maybe TRBD2 (6 bases). The CDR3 loop spans 15 amino acids. Germline V gene lookup returns CDR1 SGHRS and CDR2 YFSETQ. V gave up 1 base and J gave up 2 bases, with 13 bases separating them. Here the CDR3 DNA reads TGCGCCAGCAGCTTGAGCTTCGGGGGTCCCTACGAGCAGTACTTC. It yields the protein CASSLSFGGPYEQYF.

CDR3 region: CASSPVPAGGRSYEQYF. CDR3 DNA: TGTGCCAGCTCACCAGTACCAGCGGGGGGTCGCTCCTACGAGCAGTACTTC. This chain joins TRBV18 and TRBJ2-7, with TRBD2 matching 9 bases. V was clipped by 2 bases and J by 0 bases; unmatched bases: 8. CDR3 length: 17 residues. From germline, CDR1 is KGHSH and CDR2 LQKENI.

The chain recombines TRBV7-3 with TRBJ2-3, with 11 positions matching TRBD2. Per germline, CDR1 SGHTA and CDR2 FQGTGA. This CDR3 is 15 amino acids long. Trimming took 3 bases from V and 6 from J; bases not matched to a gene: 5. CDR3 sequence (DNA): TGTGCCAGCAGCTTGACTAGCGGGGCGAGGGATACGCAGTATTTT. Translation gives CASSLTSGARDTQYF.

The V and J genes are TRBV5-1 and TRBJ1-3; D perhaps matches TRBD1 (6 bases). The CDR3 has 15 residues. Germline loops: CDR1 SGHRS, CDR2 YFSETQ. V lost 5 bases and J 8 bases, leaving 20 bases between the germline ends. CDR3 bases: TGCGCCAGCAGTGAGCAGGGGACCCTTTGGGACACCATATATTTT. Translated: CASSEQGTLWDTIYF.

V gene TRBV5-4 combines with J gene TRBJ2-3; 11 nucleotides agree with TRBD2. J gave up 5 bases and V 4 bases, and 15 bases lay outside the gene matches. The length of the CDR3 is 18 residues. Germline V gene sequence: CDR1 SGHNT, CDR2 YYREEE (reference sequence). CDR3 sequence (DNA): TGTGCCAGCAGCCCAACTAGCGGGGGCGTCGGCTGGGAAGATACGCAGTATTTT. As protein: CASSPTSGGVGWEDTQYF.

This clone was seen a few times. CDR3 loop: CASSPGTGDYNEQFF. DNA of the CDR3: TGTGCCAGCAGCCCCGGGACAGGGGACTACAATGAGCAGTTCTTC. The gene calls are TRBV4-2 and TRBJ2-1; TRBD1 matches at 10 bases. The ends lost 4 bases at V and 3 bases at J; junction bases unmatched: 3. CDR1 is LGHNA and CDR2 is YNFKEQ in the germline V gene. CDR3 length equals 15 residues.

This CDR3 is CASSRLAGGPSLQVDTQYF. The CDR3 nucleotides read TGTGCCAGTAGCCGACTAGCGGGAGGGCCGAGTCTGCAGGTAGATACGCAGTATTTT. The chain combines TRBV19 with TRBJ2-3; TRBD2 aligns across 14 bases. The CDR3 runs 19 residues. J was trimmed by 5 bases and V by 6 bases; bases with no gene match: 16. From germline, CDR1 is LNHDA and CDR2 SQIVND (reference sequence). Using reference TRBV19 and TRBJ2-3 for the parts outside the CDR3, the full variable domain is DGGITQSPKYLFRKEGQNVTLSCEQNLNHDAMYWYRQDPGQGLRLIYYSQIVNDFQKGDIAEGYSVSREKKESFPLTVTSAQKNPTAFYLCASSRLAGGPSLQVDTQYFGPGTRLTVL.

V usage is TRBV19 and J usage is TRBJ1-1; D gene ambiguous. The CDR3 loop spans 18 amino acids. The germline gives CDR1 LNHDA, CDR2 SQIVND (reference sequence). V dropped 0 bases and J dropped 2 bases, with 19 bases sitting between them. CDR3 bases: TGTGCCAGTAGTATAGATCCCTCCCCAGGTGGGAGAAACACTGAAGCTTTCTTT. It codes for CASSIDPSPGGRNTEAFF.

This clone occurred a few times. The chain links TRBV15 to TRBJ2-1; possible D gene TRBD1, 5 bases. V was shortened by 7 bases and J by 0 bases, with 10 bases between the two germline ends. The CDR3 spans 14 residues. In germline, CDR1 is LNHNV, CDR2 YYDKDF (reference sequence). The CDR3 is CATTETASYNEQFF. The CDR3 region has the DNA TGTGCCACCACTGAGACAGCCTCCTACAATGAGCAGTTCTTC.

This clone was seen only once. The chain is built from TRBV2 and TRBJ2-1; D is unresolved. The CDR3 length is 17 residues. Trimming pared 6 bases from V and 0 bases from J, leaving 18 bases between. Germline-derived CDR1 and CDR2 are SNHLY and FYNNEI. CDR3 DNA: TGTGCCAGCAGGAGAAGCATAAAGAAAAGCTCCTACAATGAGCAGTTCTTC. Translated, it gives CASRRSIKKSSYNEQFF. Based on the CDR3 plus reference TRBV2 and TRBJ2-1, the full variable domain is EPEVTQTPSHQVTQMGQEVILRCVPISNHLYFYWYRQILGQKVEFLVSFYNNEISEKSEIFDDQFSVERPDGSNFTLKIRSTKLEDSAMYFCASRRSIKKSSYNEQFFGPGTRLTVL.

This sequence joins TRBV14 and TRBJ1-1; 11 bases agree with TRBD1. V lost 4 bases, J lost 9 bases, and 10 bases stayed unmatched. CDR1 and CDR2 from the germline V gene are SGHDN and FVKESK. The CDR3 spans 15 residues. The CDR3 spells CASSRAAGQGGKAFF. In DNA, the CDR3 is TGTGCCAGCAGCCGAGCGGCGGGACAGGGGGGTAAAGCTTTCTTT.